The sequence of this T cell receptor beta chain was determined in a study of cytomegalovirus exposure and HLA in healthy donors. Germline-derived CDR1 and CDR2 are WSHSY and SAAADI. There are 14 residues in the CDR3. Trimming cost V 4 bases and J 5 bases, with 11 bases left between them. The primer mix had 60 Vbeta and 13 Jbeta primers. Data came from immunoSEQ multiplex PCR; TCRdb stores just in-frame clones and leaves some out. The table for this sample gives tens of thousands of clones. The J gene is TRBJ2-2, the V gene TRBV10-2; D perhaps matches TRBD2 (5 bases). Material for sequencing was PBMCs. This clonotype was sampled from a male donor in good health and CMV-seronegative. Here the CDR3 DNA reads TGCGCCAGCAGTGTGCTTGGAGGAACCGGGGAGCTGTTTTTT. Translated, it gives CASSVLGGTGELFF.